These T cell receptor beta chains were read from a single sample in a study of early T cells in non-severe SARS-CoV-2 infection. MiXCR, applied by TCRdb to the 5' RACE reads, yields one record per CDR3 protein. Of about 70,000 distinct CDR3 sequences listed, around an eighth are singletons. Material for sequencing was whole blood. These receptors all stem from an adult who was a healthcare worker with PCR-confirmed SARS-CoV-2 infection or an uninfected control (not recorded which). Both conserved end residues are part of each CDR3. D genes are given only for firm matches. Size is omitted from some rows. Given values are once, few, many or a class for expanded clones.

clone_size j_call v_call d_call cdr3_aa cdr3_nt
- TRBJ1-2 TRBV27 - CASSSGRNYGKLANYGYTF TGTGCCAGCAGTTCCGGACGGAACTATGGGAAACTAGCTAACTATGGCTACACCTTC
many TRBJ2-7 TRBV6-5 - CASSYAGQRYEQYF TGTGCCAGCAGTTACGCGGGACAGCGCTACGAGCAGTACTTC
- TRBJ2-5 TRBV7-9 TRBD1 CASSSDRGRLETQYF TGTGCCAGCAGCTCTGACAGGGGGCGCTTGGAGACCCAGTACTTC
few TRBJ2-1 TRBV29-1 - CSVDGRGGSDEQFF TGCAGCGTTGATGGAAGGGGGGGATCGGATGAGCAGTTCTTC
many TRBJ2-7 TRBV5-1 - CASSLAGGAGGEQYF TGCGCCAGCAGCTTGGCCGGAGGGGCTGGCGGGGAGCAGTACTTC
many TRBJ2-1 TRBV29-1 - CSVAFPRQVSYNEQFF TGCAGCGTTGCGTTCCCGCGACAGGTCTCCTACAATGAGCAGTTCTTC
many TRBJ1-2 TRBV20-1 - CSARDPYYGYTF TGCAGTGCTAGAGACCCCTACTATGGCTACACCTTC
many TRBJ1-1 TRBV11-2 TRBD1 CASSIIGTGAPGDTEAFF TGTGCCAGCAGCATCATCGGGACAGGGGCCCCTGGGGACACTGAAGCTTTCTTT
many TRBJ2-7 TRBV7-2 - CASSSRDEQYF TGTGCCAGCAGCTCCAGGGACGAGCAGTACTTC
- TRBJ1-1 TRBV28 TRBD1 CASRLSGGRNTEAFF TGTGCCAGCAGACTATCAGGGGGCCGAAACACTGAAGCTTTCTTT
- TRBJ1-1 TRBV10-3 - CAISESRGNTEAFF TGTGCCATCAGTGAGTCGAGGGGGAACACTGAAGCTTTCTTT
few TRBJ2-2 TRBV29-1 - CSVVPFTGELFF TGCAGCGTTGTCCCCTTCACCGGGGAGCTGTTTTTT
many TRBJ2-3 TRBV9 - CASSPQGDLTQYF TGTGCCAGCAGCCCCCAAGGGGACCTTACGCAGTATTTT
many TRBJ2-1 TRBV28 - CASSLSLASEQFF TGTGCCAGCAGTTTATCCCTAGCGAGTGAGCAGTTCTTC
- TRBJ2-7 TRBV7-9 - CASSRTSEQYF TGTGCCAGCAGCCGCACGTCCGAGCAGTACTTC
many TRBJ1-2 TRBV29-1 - CSVQGTGFTYGYTF TGCAGCGTGCAAGGAACAGGGTTCACCTATGGCTACACCTTC
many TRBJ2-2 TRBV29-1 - CSVGHTGELFF TGCAGCGTTGGACACACCGGGGAGCTGTTTTTT
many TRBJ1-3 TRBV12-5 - CASGLEWTDSGNTIYF TGTGCTAGTGGTTTGGAATGGACTGACTCTGGAAACACCATATATTTT
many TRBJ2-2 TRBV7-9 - CASSPPFGTGELFF TGTGCCAGCAGCCCCCCGTTTGGGACCGGGGAGCTGTTTTTT
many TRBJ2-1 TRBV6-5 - CASRGGRGNEQFF TGTGCCAGCAGAGGGGGAAGAGGCAATGAGCAGTTCTTC